The clone carrying this T cell receptor (beta chain) was observed at least ten times. V dropped 4 bases and J dropped 4 bases, with 10 bases sitting between them. This CDR3 is 14 amino acids long. Germline V gene lookup returns CDR1 SGHVS and CDR2 FNYEAQ. In the library, each TCR cDNA molecule bore its own unique molecular identifier. TCRdb analysed the 5' RACE reads with MiXCR anew, one entry per CDR3 protein. The sample shows about 21,000 distinct CDR3 sequences, under 5.5% of them seen only once. These data are taken from a study of spatial heterogeneity in lung cancer. The time point is: sample taken at primary tumor resection. Sequencing of whole RNA from tumor, nontumor lung or frozen PBMC involved no sorting.

This sequence was found in a male donor with early-stage non-small cell lung cancer. This chain joins TRBV7-6 and TRBJ2-2, with D possibly TRBD2 on 6 matching bases. Sequencing used PBMCs, obtained at surgery. The CDR3 DNA reads TGTGCCAGCAGCTCCTGGGGGGTCACCGGGGAGCTGTTTTTT. It specifies CASSSWGVTGELFF.